Listed here is a single TCR beta chain. Germline assignment: CDR1 MDHEN and CDR2 SYDVKM. This CDR3 spans 13 amino acids. J lost 7 bases, V lost 4 bases, and 5 bases had no gene match. TCRdb keeps only in-frame clones here, not all; method: immunoSEQ multiplex PCR. The table has more than 13,000 clones, roughly three quarters seen once. The record originates from a study of technical replicates of blood from several donors. This chain uses TRBV28 with TRBJ1-1; 8 bases are shared with TRBD1. Material for sequencing was PBMCs. The sequence derives from a human donor in good health. CDR3 protein: CASSYHGTGEAFF. The CDR3 DNA reads TGTGCCAGCAGTTACCATGGGACAGGTGAAGCTTTCTTT.